This is a list of T cell receptor beta chains from one sample in a study of persistence of HIV-infected CD4 T cells. No antigens are known for them. The repertoire was sequenced with immunoSEQ multiplex PCR; TCRdb's copy has only in-frame clones and lacks some. Seen here are 46,000 or so clones, under 85% observed once, and the top ten hold 2.5% to 3%. Material: CD4+ T cells sorted from PBMCs after roughly 18-hour stimulation, obtained from a patient who received antiretroviral therapy. These receptors were taken from an adult man with HIV who was CMV-seropositive. Both conserved end residues are part of each CDR3. Each record gives: CDR3 protein, CDR3 DNA, D gene, V gene, clone size, J gene. D genes are given only for firm matches. Expanded clones are given a class, and other clones once, few, many or no size at all.

CDR3 protein: CATSRGGWGTGSGEQFF
CDR3 DNA: TGTGCCACCAGCAGAGGGGGTTGGGGGACAGGGTCCGGCGAGCAGTTCTTC
D gene: TRBD1
V gene: TRBV15
clone size: .
J gene: TRBJ2-1

CDR3 protein: CASSVLSGTTYEQYF
CDR3 DNA: TGCGCCAGCAGCGTACTATCCGGGACTACCTACGAGCAGTACTTC
D gene: TRBD2
V gene: TRBV5-1
clone size: .
J gene: TRBJ2-7

CDR3 protein: CASKGQINSPLHF
CDR3 DNA: TGTGCCTCTAAGGGACAGATTAATTCACCCCTCCACTTT
D gene: TRBD1
V gene: TRBV30
clone size: .
J gene: TRBJ1-6

CDR3 protein: CASSKDITGNQPQHF
CDR3 DNA: TGTGCCAGCAGTAAAGACATAACGGGCAATCAGCCCCAGCATTTT
D gene: .
V gene: TRBV2
clone size: .
J gene: TRBJ1-5

CDR3 protein: CASSPSQGYYGYTF
CDR3 DNA: TGTGCCAGCAGCCCCTCGCAGGGGTACTATGGCTACACCTTC
D gene: .
V gene: TRBV5-4
clone size: .
J gene: TRBJ1-2

CDR3 protein: CAWSSPLGQGGNQPQHF
CDR3 DNA: TGTGCCTGGAGTTCTCCCCTCGGACAGGGGGGAAATCAGCCCCAGCATTTT
D gene: TRBD1
V gene: TRBV30
clone size: .
J gene: TRBJ1-5

CDR3 protein: CASRGPANEKLFF
CDR3 DNA: TGTGCCAGTAGGGGTCCGGCTAATGAAAAACTGTTTTTT
D gene: .
V gene: TRBV6-1
clone size: .
J gene: TRBJ1-4

CDR3 protein: CASSVAGGSPYNEQFF
CDR3 DNA: TGTGCCAGCAGCGTAGCAGGGGGGTCTCCGTACAATGAGCAGTTCTTC
D gene: .
V gene: TRBV9
clone size: .
J gene: TRBJ2-1

CDR3 protein: CASRRTLDEKLFF
CDR3 DNA: TGTGCCAGCAGGCGGACGTTGGATGAAAAACTGTTTTTT
D gene: .
V gene: TRBV2
clone size: once
J gene: TRBJ1-4

CDR3 protein: CASSHNSGGQYF
CDR3 DNA: TGTGCCAGCAGCCATAATAGCGGAGGCCAGTACTTC
D gene: .
V gene: TRBV5-8
clone size: .
J gene: TRBJ2-5

CDR3 protein: CASSLAYGGNLHF
CDR3 DNA: TGTGCTAGCAGCTTAGCGTATGGGGGGAATCTTCATTTT
D gene: .
V gene: TRBV7-7
clone size: few
J gene: TRBJ1-5

CDR3 protein: CASSQSERGYTF
CDR3 DNA: TGTGCCAGCAGCCAATCCGAACGGGGCTACACCTTC
D gene: .
V gene: TRBV3-1/TRBV3-2
clone size: once
J gene: TRBJ1-2

CDR3 protein: CASSQDLVAGLYEQYF
CDR3 DNA: TGTGCCAGCAGCCAAGATCTGGTAGCGGGATTATACGAGCAGTACTTC
D gene: TRBD2
V gene: TRBV4-2
clone size: few
J gene: TRBJ2-7

CDR3 protein: CASSVGSKITYNSPLHF
CDR3 DNA: TGTGCCAGCAGCGTCGGATCTAAAATAACCTATAATTCACCCCTCCACTTT
D gene: .
V gene: TRBV9
clone size: .
J gene: TRBJ1-6

CDR3 protein: CASSLTGQNSNQPQHF
CDR3 DNA: TGTGCCAGCAGTTTAACTGGACAGAATAGCAATCAGCCCCAGCATTTT
D gene: .
V gene: TRBV27
clone size: once
J gene: TRBJ1-5

CDR3 protein: CASSQQGGTFGSPLHF
CDR3 DNA: TGTGCCAGCAGCCAACAGGGTGGGACTTTTGGCTCACCCCTCCACTTT
D gene: .
V gene: TRBV14
clone size: .
J gene: TRBJ1-6

CDR3 protein: CASSLENYEQYF
CDR3 DNA: TGCGCCAGCAGCTTGGAGAATTACGAGCAGTACTTC
D gene: .
V gene: TRBV5-1
clone size: .
J gene: TRBJ2-7

CDR3 protein: CASSYMDRGPGGEKLFF
CDR3 DNA: TGTGCCAGCAGCTATATGGACAGGGGGCCCGGTGGGGAAAAACTGTTTTTT
D gene: TRBD1
V gene: TRBV7-9
clone size: .
J gene: TRBJ1-4

CDR3 protein: CASSQQGTNEKLFF
CDR3 DNA: TGTGCCAGCAGTCAACAGGGGACTAATGAAAAACTGTTTTTT
D gene: TRBD1
V gene: TRBV27
clone size: .
J gene: TRBJ1-4

CDR3 protein: CASSQRTSTTNEKLFF
CDR3 DNA: TGTGCCAGCAGCCAGCGCACATCGACAACTAATGAAAAACTGTTTTTT
D gene: .
V gene: TRBV4-2
clone size: .
J gene: TRBJ1-4

CDR3 protein: CASSLEAGFNEKLFF
CDR3 DNA: TGTGCCAGCAGCTTAGAGGCAGGGTTTAATGAAAAACTGTTTTTT
D gene: .
V gene: TRBV7-9
clone size: .
J gene: TRBJ1-4

CDR3 protein: CASSRYRDRTYEQYF
CDR3 DNA: TGTGCCAGTAGTAGATACCGGGACAGGACCTACGAGCAGTACTTC
D gene: TRBD1
V gene: TRBV19
clone size: few
J gene: TRBJ2-7

CDR3 protein: CASSPLARAQYF
CDR3 DNA: TGTGCCAGCAGCCCTTTGGCCCGAGCGCAGTATTTT
D gene: .
V gene: TRBV7-2
clone size: .
J gene: TRBJ2-3

CDR3 protein: CASSTGPGGTYEQYF
CDR3 DNA: TGTGCCAGCAGCACCGGGCCAGGGGGCACCTACGAGCAGTACTTC
D gene: TRBD1
V gene: TRBV6-5
clone size: few
J gene: TRBJ2-7

CDR3 protein: CASSDQNRGYSNQPQHF
CDR3 DNA: TGTGCCAGCAGTGACCAAAACAGGGGGTATAGCAATCAGCCCCAGCATTTT
D gene: TRBD1
V gene: TRBV2
clone size: .
J gene: TRBJ1-5

CDR3 protein: CAWSREVANTEAFF
CDR3 DNA: TGTGCCTGGAGTCGAGAGGTAGCAAACACTGAAGCTTTCTTT
D gene: .
V gene: TRBV30
clone size: .
J gene: TRBJ1-1

CDR3 protein: CASSFLDSSYEQYF
CDR3 DNA: TGTGCCAGTAGTTTTCTAGACAGCTCCTACGAGCAGTACTTC
D gene: .
V gene: TRBV19
clone size: .
J gene: TRBJ2-7

CDR3 protein: CASSQEKRGHNEQFF
CDR3 DNA: TGTGCCAGCAGCCAAGAAAAGCGGGGGCATAATGAGCAGTTCTTC
D gene: TRBD2
V gene: TRBV4-2
clone size: .
J gene: TRBJ2-1

CDR3 protein: CASSASGTGSSEQYF
CDR3 DNA: TGCGCCAGCAGCGCCTCCGGGACAGGGTCAAGCGAGCAGTACTTC
D gene: TRBD1
V gene: TRBV5-1
clone size: .
J gene: TRBJ2-7

CDR3 protein: CASSLMTGKYEKLFF
CDR3 DNA: TGCGCCAGCAGCCTAATGACAGGGAAATATGAAAAACTGTTTTTT
D gene: TRBD1
V gene: TRBV5-1
clone size: .
J gene: TRBJ1-4

CDR3 protein: CATSDSLAGANTGELFF
CDR3 DNA: TGTGCCACCAGTGATTCCCTAGCGGGAGCCAACACCGGGGAGCTGTTTTTT
D gene: TRBD2
V gene: TRBV24-1
clone size: few
J gene: TRBJ2-2

CDR3 protein: CAITTDRDTEAFF
CDR3 DNA: TGTGCCATCACTACGGACAGGGACACTGAAGCTTTCTTT
D gene: TRBD1
V gene: TRBV10-3
clone size: .
J gene: TRBJ1-1

CDR3 protein: CATSRAGIVINEQYF
CDR3 DNA: TGTGCCACCAGCAGAGCAGGGATCGTAATCAACGAGCAGTACTTC
D gene: .
V gene: TRBV15
clone size: .
J gene: TRBJ2-7

CDR3 protein: CASSAAGTGGLNEQFF
CDR3 DNA: TGCGCCAGCAGCGCGGCCGGGACAGGGGGCCTCAATGAGCAGTTCTTC
D gene: TRBD1
V gene: TRBV5-1
clone size: .
J gene: TRBJ2-1

CDR3 protein: CASSLSRGQETQYF
CDR3 DNA: TGCGCCAGCAGCTTGAGCAGGGGTCAAGAGACCCAGTACTTC
D gene: .
V gene: TRBV5-1
clone size: .
J gene: TRBJ2-5

CDR3 protein: CASNPGRTTEAFF
CDR3 DNA: TGTGCCAGCAACCCCGGAAGGACCACTGAAGCTTTCTTT
D gene: .
V gene: TRBV6-2/TRBV6-3
clone size: few
J gene: TRBJ1-1

CDR3 protein: CASSLDSYYGYTF
CDR3 DNA: TGTGCCAGCAGCTTGGATAGTTACTATGGCTACACCTTC
D gene: .
V gene: TRBV5-4
clone size: .
J gene: TRBJ1-2

CDR3 protein: CASSRGQGAGNTIYF
CDR3 DNA: TGTGCCAGCAGCCGAGGACAGGGAGCTGGAAACACCATATATTTT
D gene: TRBD1
V gene: TRBV7-8
clone size: once
J gene: TRBJ1-3

CDR3 protein: CASSQAEGRLHNEQFF
CDR3 DNA: TGCGCCAGCAGCCAGGCTGAGGGCCGGCTCCACAATGAGCAGTTCTTC
D gene: .
V gene: TRBV4-3
clone size: .
J gene: TRBJ2-1

CDR3 protein: CASSPLQGDYEQYF
CDR3 DNA: TGTGCCAGCTCACCACTACAGGGGGACTACGAGCAGTACTTC
D gene: TRBD1
V gene: TRBV18
clone size: .
J gene: TRBJ2-7

CDR3 protein: CSARDRREQYF
CDR3 DNA: TGCAGTGCTAGAGATAGGCGCGAGCAGTACTTC
D gene: .
V gene: TRBV20-1
clone size: .
J gene: TRBJ2-7

CDR3 protein: CASSPGQSNTEAFF
CDR3 DNA: TGCGCCAGCAGCCCCGGACAGAGTAACACTGAAGCTTTCTTT
D gene: .
V gene: TRBV5-1
clone size: .
J gene: TRBJ1-1

CDR3 protein: CASSQGASGGFTDTQYF
CDR3 DNA: TGTGCCAGCAGCCAAGGGGCTAGCGGGGGGTTCACAGATACGCAGTATTTT
D gene: TRBD2
V gene: TRBV14
clone size: .
J gene: TRBJ2-3

CDR3 protein: CASSPASRGVTEAFF
CDR3 DNA: TGCGCCAGCAGCCCGGCGTCCCGGGGGGTGACTGAAGCTTTCTTT
D gene: .
V gene: TRBV5-1
clone size: few
J gene: TRBJ1-1

CDR3 protein: CASRPQGLNSPLHF
CDR3 DNA: TGTGCCAGCAGACCACAGGGGCTTAATTCACCCCTCCACTTT
D gene: TRBD1
V gene: TRBV6-5
clone size: .
J gene: TRBJ1-6

CDR3 protein: CASSRPGGGKTEAFF
CDR3 DNA: TGTGCCAGCAGCCGACCAGGGGGCGGCAAGACTGAAGCTTTCTTT
D gene: TRBD1
V gene: TRBV5-6
clone size: .
J gene: TRBJ1-1

CDR3 protein: CASSFMGYKEKLFF
CDR3 DNA: TGTGCCAGCAGCTTCATGGGGTACAAGGAAAAACTGTTTTTT
D gene: .
V gene: TRBV5-4
clone size: few
J gene: TRBJ1-4

CDR3 protein: CAVDWSLGSGSMYEQYF
CDR3 DNA: TGTGCCGTGGACTGGTCCTTAGGTAGCGGGAGTATGTACGAGCAGTACTTC
D gene: TRBD2
V gene: TRBV30
clone size: few
J gene: TRBJ2-7

CDR3 protein: CSARQAYEQYF
CDR3 DNA: TGCAGTGCGAGACAGGCATACGAGCAGTACTTC
D gene: .
V gene: TRBV20-1
clone size: .
J gene: TRBJ2-7

CDR3 protein: CASSDRTGWKNTEAFF
CDR3 DNA: TGTGCCAGCAGTGATAGGACAGGGTGGAAGAACACTGAAGCTTTCTTT
D gene: TRBD1
V gene: TRBV2
clone size: .
J gene: TRBJ1-1

CDR3 protein: CASRPESGRNTEAFF
CDR3 DNA: TGTGCCAGCAGACCCGAATCTGGGCGGAACACTGAAGCTTTCTTT
D gene: .
V gene: TRBV7-2
clone size: once
J gene: TRBJ1-1